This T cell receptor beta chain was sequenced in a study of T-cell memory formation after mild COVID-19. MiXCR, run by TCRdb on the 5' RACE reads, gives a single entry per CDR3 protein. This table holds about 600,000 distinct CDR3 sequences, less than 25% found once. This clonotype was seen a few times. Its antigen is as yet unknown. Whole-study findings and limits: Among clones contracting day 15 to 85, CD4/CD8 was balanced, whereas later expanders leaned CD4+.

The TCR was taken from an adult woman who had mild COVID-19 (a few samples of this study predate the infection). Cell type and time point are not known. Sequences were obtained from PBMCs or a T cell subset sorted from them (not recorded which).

CDR3 sequence: CSASLTRTNYGYTF. The CDR3 DNA follows: TGCAGTGCTAGTCTAACCAGGACTAACTATGGCTACACCTTC. This rearrangement joins TRBV20-1 to TRBJ1-2; D gene uncertain. Germline values: CDR1 DFQATT, CDR2 SNEGSKA (reference sequence). The CDR3 is made up of 14 amino acids. V was clipped by 3 bases and J by 0 bases, with 11 bases between them.